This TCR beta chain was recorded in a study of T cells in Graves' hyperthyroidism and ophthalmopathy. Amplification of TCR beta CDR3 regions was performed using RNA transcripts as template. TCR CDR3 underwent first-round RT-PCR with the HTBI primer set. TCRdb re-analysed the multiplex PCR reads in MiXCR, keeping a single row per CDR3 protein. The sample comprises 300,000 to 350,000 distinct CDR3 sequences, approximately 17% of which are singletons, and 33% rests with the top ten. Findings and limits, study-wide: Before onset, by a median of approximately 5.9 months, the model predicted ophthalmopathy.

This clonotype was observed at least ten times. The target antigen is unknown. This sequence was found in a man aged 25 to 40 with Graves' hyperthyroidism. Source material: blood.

CDR3 sequence reads: CASRRLAGGSYNEQFF. CDR3 sequence (DNA): TGTGCCAGCAGGCGACTAGCGGGAGGGTCCTACAATGAGCAGTTCTTC. The chain links TRBV6-1 to TRBJ2-1, with TRBD2 matching 14 bases. Trimming cost V 6 bases and J 1 base; bases outside gene matches: 2. The CDR3 runs to 16 residues. Looked up from germline, CDR1 is MNHNS and CDR2 is SASEGT.